The 14 T cell receptor beta chains below come from one sample, sequenced in a study of blood T cell repertoires in COVID-19. The data were produced by immunoSEQ multiplex PCR, yet TCRdb's version contains in-frame clones alone and is incomplete. This sample has roughly 100,000 clones, with approximately 76% found just once. Sequencing was carried out using peripheral blood. The receptors were sampled from a woman in her seventies with acute or convalescent COVID-19.

This rearrangement joins TRBV18 to TRBJ1-1; 7 nucleotides line up with TRBD1. CDR3 length: 14 residues. Germline V CDR1 and CDR2: KGHSH, LQKENI. V was clipped by 3 bases and J by 6 bases; unmatched bases: 7. The DNA for the CDR3 is TGTGCCAGCTCACCGTTGACAGGGTCGGCTGAAGCTTTCTTT. It yields the protein CASSPLTGSAEAFF.

The chain joins TRBV6-6 to TRBJ2-5; D might be TRBD1 (5 bases). The germline V gene encodes CDR1 MNHNY and CDR2 SVGAGI (reference sequence). V lost 7 bases and J lost 5, with 20 bases in between. This CDR3 is built from 15 residues. The CDR3, as DNA: TGTGCCAGCACCTCCTCTGGGGCAGTTTGGGAGACCCAGTACTTC. Amino acid sequence: CASTSSGAVWETQYF.

This chain connects TRBV10-2 to TRBJ2-6; D possibly corresponds to TRBD2 (5 bases). V lost 4 bases to trimming and J lost 5 bases, with 15 bases between them. CDR3 length: 16 amino acids. Germline V lookup: CDR1 WSHSY, CDR2 SAAADI. The DNA of the CDR3 is TGCGCCAGCAGTGTTAGTCCCACTAGTCGGGCCAACGTCCTGACTTTC. It specifies CASSVSPTSRANVLTF.

The chain joins TRBV10-3 to TRBJ1-3; D ambiguous. Germline assignment: CDR1 ENHRY and CDR2 SYGVKD. Deletions cut 1 base from V and 1 base from J, with 11 bases between. This CDR3 is 16 amino acids long. The CDR3: CAISEWAPPSGNTIYF. CDR3 DNA sequence: TGTGCCATCAGTGAGTGGGCACCGCCGTCTGGAAACACCATATATTTT.

This chain connects TRBV3-1 (or the pseudogene TRBV3-2) to TRBJ2-5; TRBD2 aligns across 7 bases. J gave up 5 bases and V 4 bases, and 10 bases lay outside the gene matches. The CDR3 is 15 amino acids. Germline V gene sequence: CDR1 LGHDT, CDR2 YNNKEL (reference sequence). The CDR3 reads CASSLRRTRTETQYF. The CDR3 coding sequence is TGTGCCAGCAGCCTTAGAAGGACTAGGACGGAGACCCAGTACTTC.

The rearrangement joins TRBV5-4 to TRBJ1-1, with 7 bases identical to TRBD1. V trimming: 3 bases; J trimming: 5 bases; junction bases outside the gene matches: 13. Germline V gene sequence: CDR1 SGHNT, CDR2 YYREEE (reference sequence). The CDR3 contains 16 residues. CDR3 sequence reads: CASSSRARQGRTEAFF. The DNA for the CDR3 is TGTGCCAGCAGCTCCCGGGCAAGACAGGGAAGGACTGAAGCTTTCTTT.

This clone was observed a handful of times. J is TRBJ1-6 and V is TRBV7-9, with D unclear. There are 15 residues in the CDR3. Trimming took 5 bases from V and 7 from J, leaving 15 bases between them. Germline V gene lookup returns CDR1 SEHNR and CDR2 FQNEAQ (reference sequence). The CDR3 region is CASSLSLVVNSPLHF. In DNA form, the CDR3 reads TGTGCCAGCAGCCTGAGTCTTGTAGTGAATTCACCCCTCCACTTT.

V usage is TRBV5-1 and J usage is TRBJ2-7; 8 positions match TRBD1. With V trimmed by 2 bases and J by 0 bases, 13 bases remained unmatched. The CDR3 runs 18 residues. Germline CDR1 SGHRS, CDR2 YFSETQ. The CDR3 protein is CASSLRPPGQGHSYEQYF. Written as DNA, the CDR3 is TGCGCCAGCAGCTTAAGACCCCCTGGACAGGGACACTCCTACGAGCAGTACTTC.

This chain connects TRBV19 to TRBJ1-1; 10 bases are a match to TRBD1. V lost 1 base to trimming and J lost 4 bases; unmatched junction nucleotides: 3. The CDR3 totals 15 residues. The V gene's germline CDR1 is LNHDA and CDR2 SQIVND (reference sequence). The CDR3 here is CASSIGQGAGTEAFF. CDR3 bases: TGTGCCAGTAGTATAGGACAGGGGGCGGGCACTGAAGCTTTCTTT.

The gene calls are TRBV19 and TRBJ1-2; D gene ambiguous. The CDR3 covers 15 residues. The germline CDR1 and CDR2 sequences are LNHDA and SQIVND (reference sequence). Trimming pared 1 base from V and 3 bases from J, leaving 12 bases between. CDR3 coding DNA: TGTGCCAGTAGTATAGGACCAGGCAGCTACTATGGCTACACCTTC. It translates to CASSIGPGSYYGYTF.

CDR3 region: CASSPHQDGLKAFF. In DNA form, the CDR3 reads TGTGCCAGCAGTCCGCACCAGGACGGACTGAAAGCTTTCTTT. The V and J genes are TRBV6-2 or TRBV6-3 and TRBJ1-1; D is undetermined. There are 14 residues in the CDR3. V was clipped by 5 bases and J by 9 bases, with 19 bases between them. Germline CDR1 is MNHEY and CDR2 is SVGEGT.

The rearrangement uses TRBV5-6 and TRBJ2-3, with 9 bases aligning to TRBD1. The V gene's germline CDR1 is SGHDT and CDR2 YYEEEE. The CDR3 loop spans 16 amino acids. With V trimmed by 5 bases and J by 2 bases, 9 bases remained unmatched. CDR3 loop: CASRRDRDQTTDTQYF. The CDR3 DNA reads as TGTGCCAGCAGACGGGACAGGGACCAAACCACAGATACGCAGTATTTT.

The chain employs TRBV28 and TRBJ2-7; TRBD1 aligns across 7 bases. The junction had 24 bases not matched to a gene; V was cut back by 1 base and J by 3 bases. Germline CDR1 and CDR2: MDHEN and SYDVKM. The CDR3 runs to 21 residues. The CDR3 spells CASSLSPTGTEEQYYYYEQYF. Here the CDR3 DNA reads TGTGCCAGCAGTTTATCCCCGACCGGGACAGAGGAACAGTACTACTACTACGAGCAGTACTTC.

The V gene is TRBV19, the J gene TRBJ1-4, with D unresolved. Trimming stripped 1 base from V and 0 bases from J, with 24 bases between. CDR1 is LNHDA, CDR2 SQIVND, per germline (reference sequence). The CDR3 covers 21 residues. The DNA for the CDR3 is TGTGCCAGTAGTATAGCCTTTCCCGGGAGACCCCAGCCTGCAACTAATGAAAAACTGTTTTTT. As protein: CASSIAFPGRPQPATNEKLFF.